This T cell receptor (beta chain) was identified in a study of cytomegalovirus exposure and HLA in healthy donors. Per germline, CDR1 LNHDA and CDR2 SQIVND (reference sequence). The CDR3 runs 14 residues. V trimming: 8 bases; J trimming: 4 bases; junction bases outside the gene matches: 7. Profiled with immunoSEQ multiplex PCR; TCRdb holds only in-frame clones, not every one. The sample carries approximately 82,000 clones, more than 85% recorded once. V usage is TRBV19 and J usage is TRBJ1-5; TRBD1 matches 8 bases. The sample comprised PBMCs. This receptor was taken from a man between 18 and 29 years old in good health and CMV-seronegative. The CDR3 DNA reads TGTGCCAGTGAGAGGGACAGGTCGAATCAGCCCCAGCATTTT. Protein product: CASERDRSNQPQHF.